This entry features one TCR beta chain sequence. Antigen unknown. Germline loops: CDR1 SGHAT, CDR2 FQDESV (reference sequence). This CDR3 is 15 amino acids long. The V gene end was trimmed by 4 bases and the J gene end by 1 base; junction bases not matched to a gene: 6. TCRdb's table, derived via immunoSEQ multiplex PCR, lists solely in-frame clones and lacks some. The table has 12,000 or so clones, just under 90% seen once. These data are taken from a study of regulatory dendritic cells for organ transplantation. Looking at the study overall: Monocytes received vitamin D3 on days 0 and 4, IL-10 on day 4. On day 6, the dendritic cells were exposed to LPS.

Allogeneic regulatory or mature dendritic cells were co-cultured for 5 days with CFSE-labeled sorted T cells at 1:10. Naive CD45RA+ and memory CD45RO+ CD4+ or CD8+ T cells were FACS-sorted. Study-wide findings and caveats: Mature dendritic cells appeared to drive more memory CD8+ clonal expansion than regulatory ones.

This clonotype originated in a human donor in good health. Sequencing input: naive CD8+ T cells from blood cultured with dendritic cells. The subset was: CD45RA+ naive T cells. The chain has TRBV11-1 and TRBJ2-7; TRBD1 aligns across 8 bases. CDR3 sequence: CASSSAQGVSYEQYF. The CDR3 nucleotides are TGTGCCAGCAGCTCCGCACAGGGGGTTTCCTACGAGCAGTACTTC.